Detailed here is one TCR beta chain. Its antigen is unknown. This CDR3 spans 15 amino acids. Germline V gene lookup returns CDR1 SGHTA and CDR2 FQGNSA. V was clipped by 8 bases and J by 0 bases; unmatched bases: 5. Scientists made TCR beta libraries using quantitative 5'-RACE with molecular barcodes. Via MiXCR, TCRdb re-called the 5' RACE reads, giving one row per CDR3 protein. The sample gives 250,000 to 300,000 distinct CDR3 sequences, 20% of which show up once; 7.5% to 9% is in the top ten. The sample is drawn from a study of CD8 T cells in ankylosing spondylitis. Study-level points and caveats: CD8+ cells made up the disease-linked clones, which were relatively rare in peripheral blood.

The origin of this receptor is a male donor with ankylosing spondylitis or in good health (not recorded which). Material for sequencing was blood, either unsorted or a sorted T cell fraction (not recorded which). V and J are TRBV7-2 and TRBJ2-2; 8 bases agree with TRBD1. Written as DNA, the CDR3 is TGTGCCAGCGCATGGGGACAGGCGAACACCGGGGAGCTGTTTTTT. Translated: CASAWGQANTGELFF.